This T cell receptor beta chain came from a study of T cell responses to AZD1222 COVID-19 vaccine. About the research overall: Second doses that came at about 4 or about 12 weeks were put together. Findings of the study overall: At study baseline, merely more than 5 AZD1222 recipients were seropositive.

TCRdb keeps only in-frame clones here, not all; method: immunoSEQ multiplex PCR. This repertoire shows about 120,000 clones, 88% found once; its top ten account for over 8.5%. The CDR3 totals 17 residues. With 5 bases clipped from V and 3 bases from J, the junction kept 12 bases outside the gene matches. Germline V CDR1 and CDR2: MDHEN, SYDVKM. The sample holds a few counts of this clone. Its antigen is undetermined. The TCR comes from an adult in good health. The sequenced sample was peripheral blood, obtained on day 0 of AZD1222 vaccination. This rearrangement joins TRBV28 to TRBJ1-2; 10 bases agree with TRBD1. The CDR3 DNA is TGTGCCAGCAGTCCACAGGGGAGACAGGGGGCTGACTATGGCTACACCTTC. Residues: CASSPQGRQGADYGYTF.